This T cell receptor (beta chain) was captured by sequencing in a study of post-analysis software for immune sequencing data. Study conclusions and caveats: The five TRBV segments detected at higher frequency in patients than in controls included TRBV5-6, TRBV5-1 and TRBV20-1.

Prepared TCR beta cDNA libraries contained unique molecular identifiers. TCRdb analysed the PCR reads with MiXCR anew, one entry per CDR3 protein. The sample yields about 680,000 distinct CDR3 sequences, around 60% seen once. As regards this clonotype: Its matching antigen is unknown.

The length of the CDR3 is 17 residues. Germline V gene data show CDR1 as LGHDT and CDR2 as YNNKEL (reference sequence). The junction had 13 bases not matched to a gene; V was cut back by 5 bases and J by 5 bases. Material for sequencing was blood. The receptor comes from a girl aged 2 to 10 with multiple sclerosis. The V and J genes are TRBV3-1 and TRBJ2-5, with TRBD2 matching over 11 bases. The CDR3: CASSRHVSGRAAETQYF. The CDR3 nucleotides are TGTGCCAGCAGCAGACACGTTAGCGGGAGGGCCGCGGAGACCCAGTACTTC.